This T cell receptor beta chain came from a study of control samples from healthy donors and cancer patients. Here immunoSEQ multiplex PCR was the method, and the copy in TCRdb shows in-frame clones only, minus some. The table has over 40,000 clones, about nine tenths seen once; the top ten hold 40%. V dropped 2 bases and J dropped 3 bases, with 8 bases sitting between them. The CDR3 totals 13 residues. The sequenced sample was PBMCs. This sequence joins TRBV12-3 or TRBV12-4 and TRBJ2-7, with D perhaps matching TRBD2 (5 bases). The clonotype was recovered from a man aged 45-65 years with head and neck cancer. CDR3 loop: CASSLTSGYEQYF. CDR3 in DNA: TGTGCCAGCAGTTTAACCAGCGGCTACGAGCAGTACTTC.